There are a few counts of the clone carrying this TCR beta chain. These data come from a study of CD8+CD57+ T cells in acquired aplastic anemia. Study information: The average for DNA from sorted CD4+ and CD8+ cells was around 3.5 ug.

Germline-derived CDR1 and CDR2 are LNHDA and SQIVND (reference sequence). The CDR3 is 15 residues long. With 4 bases clipped from V and 6 bases from J, the junction kept 11 bases outside the gene matches. Sequenced patients had shown CD8+CD57+ cell expansion by flow cytometry. Patients, without exception, had severe acquired aplastic anemia. TCR beta VDJ combinations and CDR3 sequences were profiled from genomic DNA. Each CDR3 protein is one row after TCRdb ran MiXCR on the reads. The sample lists roughly 250,000 distinct CDR3 sequences, 82% occurring once. This clonotype was obtained from a human donor with aplastic anemia. Sequenced material: sorted CD4+, CD8+, or CD8+CD57+ T cells (not recorded which) from PBMCs. This sequence joins TRBV19 and TRBJ2-7; 8 nucleotides agree with TRBD1. The CDR3 protein is CASSRVDRVFFEQYF. The CDR3 DNA is TGTGCCAGTAGTAGGGTGGACAGGGTATTTTTCGAGCAGTACTTC.